The TCR beta chain under discussion was sequenced for a study of blood T cell repertoires in COVID-19. Study in general: Both acute and convalescent COVID-19 samples were obtained from the United States, Italy and Spain. Nucleic acid was either cDNA or gDNA, and it came from T cells, B-cell-depleted T cells, or PBMCs.

Germline V gives CDR1 SGHNT, CDR2 YYREEE (reference sequence). The J segment lost 3 bases and the V segment lost 0 bases, leaving 7 bases of the junction unmatched. This CDR3 is built from 17 residues. How the authors handled the data: It was from reference gene primer amplification that nucleated cell counts were estimated. Sequencing used immunoSEQ multiplex PCR; TCRdb keeps in-frame clones, though not all of them. V, J and clone size are those of that table, while D and trimming were read from the DNA. The table has around 82,000 clones, 89% seen once; the top ten hold around 12%. Sequencing was carried out using peripheral blood. The TCR comes from a man in his 70s with active or convalescent COVID-19. The genes are TRBV5-4 and TRBJ2-1, with 9 positions matching TRBD1. CDR3 sequence: CASSLAPGQGLYNEQFF. The CDR3 DNA follows: TGTGCCAGCAGCTTGGCCCCGGGACAGGGCCTCTACAATGAGCAGTTCTTC.